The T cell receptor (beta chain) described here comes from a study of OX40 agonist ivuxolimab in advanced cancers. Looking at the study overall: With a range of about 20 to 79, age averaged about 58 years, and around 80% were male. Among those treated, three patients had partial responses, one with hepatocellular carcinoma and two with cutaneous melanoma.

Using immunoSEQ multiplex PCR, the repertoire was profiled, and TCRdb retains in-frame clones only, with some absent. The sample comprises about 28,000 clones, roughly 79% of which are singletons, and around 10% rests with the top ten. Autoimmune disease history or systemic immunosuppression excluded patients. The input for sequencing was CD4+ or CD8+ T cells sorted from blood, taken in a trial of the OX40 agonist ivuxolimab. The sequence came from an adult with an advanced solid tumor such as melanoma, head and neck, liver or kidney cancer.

The CDR3 sequence is CASSSTYEQYF. The CDR3, as DNA: TGTGCCAGCAGCTCAACCTACGAGCAGTACTTC. This chain links TRBV5-4 with TRBJ2-7; D remains ambiguous. Trimming removed 3 bases from V and 2 bases from J, with 3 bases in between. CDR1 is SGHNT, CDR2 YYREEE, per germline (reference sequence). The CDR3 sequence is 11 residues long.